This entry concerns a single TCR beta chain. This specimen belongs to a study of blood T cell repertoires in COVID-19. At the level of the study: The cDNA or gDNA used as material had been derived from T cells, B-cell-depleted T cells, or PBMCs.

Repertoires were generated with immunoSEQ multiplex PCR, while TCRdb's copy carries only in-frame clones and drops some. The sample lists 150,000 to 200,000 clones; more than 90% were seen once. The sequence came from a man aged 55 to 70 with active or convalescent COVID-19. Sequences were obtained from peripheral blood.

The CDR3 region has the DNA TGTGCCAGCAGTTACTCCACGAACACCTACGAGCAGTACTTC. It translates to CASSYSTNTYEQYF. The rearrangement links TRBV6-5 to TRBJ2-7; D is undetermined. V was shortened by 0 bases and J by 2 bases, with 8 bases between the two germline ends. CDR3 size: 14 residues. Germline V gene data show CDR1 as MNHEY and CDR2 as SVGAGI.